These 32 T cell receptor beta chains were sequenced from one sample in a study of blood T cells in healthy people across ages. A second about 6 to 11 cycle PCR used barcoded and J-beta primers. TCRdb used MiXCR to reprocess the 5' RACE reads, holding one entry per CDR3 protein. The sample gives roughly 800,000 distinct CDR3 sequences, roughly 25% of which show up once; approximately 4% is in the top ten. The sample was also linked to a second study, of T cells of mothers and their children.

Specimen: blood. Receptor source: a boy aged 5-17 years in good health.

This clonotype has a count of ten or more. This chain connects TRBV7-2 to TRBJ2-1; TRBD2 aligns across 7 bases. Germline assignment: CDR1 SGHTA and CDR2 FQGNSA. J lost 3 bases, V lost 1 base, and 3 bases had no gene match. The CDR3 is 15 residues long. The CDR3 DNA reads as TGTGCCAGCAGCTTAGGGCTAGCGGTCTACAATGAGCAGTTCTTC. It encodes CASSLGLAVYNEQFF.

The chain's CDR3 is CSIPLSADIQYF. The CDR3 coding sequence is TGCAGCATCCCCCTATCGGCGGACATTCAGTACTTC. This sequence joins TRBV29-1 and TRBJ2-4, with D hard to call. Trimming stripped 8 bases from V and 8 bases from J, with 16 bases between. CDR1 is SQVTM, CDR2 ANQGSEA, per germline. This CDR3 has 12 residues.

This rearrangement joins TRBV20-1 to TRBJ1-6; 7 nucleotides match TRBD1. The junction had 13 bases not matched to a gene; V was cut back by 6 bases and J by 8 bases. Germline-derived CDR1 and CDR2 are DFQATT and SNEGSKA (reference sequence). This CDR3 has 15 amino acids. DNA of the CDR3: TGCAGTGCCCCAGGGGGGGGAAGGGTCGATTCACCCCTCCACTTT. It translates to CSAPGGGRVDSPLHF.

The chain joins TRBV3-1 to TRBJ2-1; D call uncertain. CDR1 is LGHDT, CDR2 YNNKEL, per germline (reference sequence). The CDR3 runs to 14 residues. Trimming took 2 bases from V and 3 from J, leaving 8 bases between them. The CDR3 protein is CASSQTTNYNEQFF. As DNA, the CDR3 is TGTGCCAGCAGCCAAACCACAAACTACAATGAGCAGTTCTTC.

The CDR3 protein is CASSQTDSTADEQFF. The CDR3 nucleotides read TGTGCCAGCAGCCAAACTGACAGCACGGCGGATGAGCAGTTCTTC. The rearrangement links TRBV7-2 to TRBJ2-1; D is possibly TRBD1 (5 bases). Trimming stripped 5 bases from V and 8 bases from J, with 19 bases between. The CDR3 consists of 15 residues. Germline loops: CDR1 SGHTA, CDR2 FQGNSA. Full variable domain (rest looked up from reference TRBV7-2 and TRBJ2-1): GAGVSQSPSNKVTEKGKDVELRCDPISGHTALYWYRQSLGQGLEFLIYFQGNSAPDKSGLPSDRFSAERTGGSVSTLTIQRTQQEDSAVYLCASSQTDSTADEQFFGPGTRLTVL.

Only a few counts were recorded for this clonotype. The rearrangement links TRBV6-5 to TRBJ1-3; TRBD1 matches at 7 bases. The CDR3 runs to 15 residues. J lost 2 bases, V lost 6 bases, and 7 bases had no gene match. Looked up from germline, CDR1 is MNHEY and CDR2 is SVGAGI. Here the CDR3 reads CASSIRQGTGNTIYF. The CDR3 DNA reads TGTGCCAGCAGCATAAGACAGGGAACTGGAAACACCATATATTTT.

The gene calls are TRBV29-1 and TRBJ2-3, with D possibly matching TRBD1 (5 bases). Germline-derived CDR1 and CDR2 are SQVTM and ANQGSEA. V shed 4 bases and J shed 2 bases, with 10 bases lying between them. This CDR3 spans 13 amino acids. The CDR3 DNA is TGCAGCGTTGTTCAGGGTTTCACAGATACGCAGTATTTT. It encodes CSVVQGFTDTQYF.

The chain links TRBV28 to TRBJ1-5; the match to TRBD1 covers 9 bases. Per germline, CDR1 MDHEN and CDR2 SYDVKM. V lost 6 bases and J lost 4; bases outside the gene matches: 7. The CDR3 length is 15 residues. CDR3 sequence: CASRNNRGLNQPQHF. The CDR3 DNA sequence: TGTGCCAGCAGAAACAACAGGGGGCTGAATCAGCCCCAGCATTTT.

The chain links TRBV15 to TRBJ2-7; 8 nucleotides line up with TRBD2. Trimming removed 0 bases from V and 2 bases from J; junction bases left unmatched: 3. The CDR3 extends over 15 amino acids. Germline loops: CDR1 LNHNV, CDR2 YYDKDF (reference sequence). This CDR3 is CATSRETSATYEQYF. CDR3 DNA: TGTGCCACCAGCAGAGAGACTAGCGCCACCTACGAGCAGTACTTC.

The CDR3 spells CASRRKEGAYEQYF. CDR3 in DNA: TGCGCCAGCAGAAGGAAGGAGGGGGCCTACGAGCAGTACTTC. This sequence joins TRBV5-1 and TRBJ2-7; D is tentatively TRBD1 or TRBD2 (6 bases each). CDR3 length: 14 amino acids. V lost 5 bases to trimming and J lost 2 bases, with 14 bases between them. Germline V lookup: CDR1 SGHRS, CDR2 YFSETQ.

This chain connects TRBV29-1 to TRBJ1-1; 8 bases agree with TRBD1. In germline, CDR1 is SQVTM, CDR2 ANQGSEA. The CDR3 extends over 12 amino acids. Losses at the gene ends were 7 bases for V and 1 base for J; bases not matched to a gene: 2. Here the CDR3 reads CSGGTGNTEAFF. As DNA, the CDR3 is TGCAGCGGGGGGACAGGGAACACTGAAGCTTTCTTT.

A word on this clonotype: A read error may account for a junction end that differs from germline. The CDR3 region is CAISESAGYQGTQYF. CDR3 DNA: TGTGCCATCAGTGAGTCGGCAGGTTATCAAGGGACCCAGTACTTC. V and J are TRBV10-3 and TRBJ2-5, with unresolved D. CDR3 length: 15 residues. The V gene's germline CDR1 is ENHRY and CDR2 SYGVKD.

A note on this clonotype: Germline is not matched at one junction end, which may reflect a read error. This rearrangement joins TRBV5-1 to TRBJ2-1, with 8 positions matching TRBD1. The CDR3 extends over 13 amino acids. Germline V gene lookup returns CDR1 SGHRS and CDR2 YFSETQ. The CDR3 here is CTSSTSGGNGQFF. Written as DNA, the CDR3 is TGCACCAGCAGCACCTCAGGGGGCAATGGGCAGTTCTTC.

This clonotype was found a few times. The chain employs TRBV25-1 and TRBJ1-1; D remains ambiguous. Germline values: CDR1 MGHDK, CDR2 SYGVNS. V lost 5 bases, J lost 4 bases, and 11 bases lay in between. The CDR3 consists of 13 residues. The CDR3 coding sequence is TGTGCCAGCAGTATAGGATGGGGCACTGAAGCTTTCTTT. Amino acid sequence: CASSIGWGTEAFF.

This clonotype was counted between two and nine times. The rearrangement joins TRBV6-2 or TRBV6-3 to TRBJ2-2, with D possibly TRBD2 on 6 matching bases. The CDR3 runs to 16 residues. The germline CDR1 and CDR2 sequences are MNHEY and SVGEGT. Trimming left V 7 bases short and J 4 bases short, with 19 bases between. In nucleotides, the CDR3 is TGTGCCAGCACCTTACCCGCGGGGTGGGGCACCGGGGAGCTGTTTTTT. Protein product: CASTLPAGWGTGELFF.

The chain links TRBV4-3 to TRBJ2-5; D gene ambiguous. This CDR3 spans 15 amino acids. Germline V gives CDR1 LGHNA, CDR2 YSLEER. Deletions cut 0 bases from V and 3 bases from J, with 11 bases between. As DNA, the CDR3 is TGCGCCAGCAGCCAAGAATTGGGCAGTAAAGAGACCCAGTACTTC. Protein sequence: CASSQELGSKETQYF.

The chain carries TRBV12-3 or TRBV12-4 and TRBJ1-2; unclear D gene. Trimming removed 3 bases at V and 4 bases at J, with 9 bases between. The CDR3 totals 13 residues. For the CDR3, the DNA is TGTGCCAGCAGTTTGGATTACCCCTATGGCTACACCTTC. Its protein is CASSLDYPYGYTF.

Concerning this clonotype itself: A read error may produce the germline difference seen at one junction end. The rearrangement joins TRBV7-2 to TRBJ1-3; no definite D call. The CDR3 spans 15 residues. Per germline, CDR1 SGHTA and CDR2 FQGNSA. The CDR3, as DNA: TGTGCCAGCAGCTTAGAATCAGGTTCTGGAAACGCCATATATTTT. Amino acids: CASSLESGSGNAIYF.

This clonotype was picked up a small number of times. V is TRBV5-1 and J is TRBJ1-2; no reliable D call. Germline V gives CDR1 SGHRS, CDR2 YFSETQ. The V gene lost 5 bases and the J gene lost 4 bases, with 15 bases spanning the gap. The CDR3 covers 14 residues. CDR3 amino acids: CASRREAVSYGYTF. For the CDR3, the DNA is TGCGCCAGCAGGAGGGAGGCGGTCTCCTATGGCTACACCTTC.

The gene calls are TRBV11-2 and TRBJ2-1, with TRBD1 as a possible D gene (5 bases). The CDR3 extends over 14 amino acids. V was cut by 6 bases and J by 0 bases, with 9 bases left in between. Germline CDR1 SGHAT, CDR2 FQNNGV. CDR3 sequence: CASSPQGSYNEQFF. CDR3 DNA sequence: TGTGCCAGCAGTCCGCAGGGCTCCTACAATGAGCAGTTCTTC.

The CDR3: CASSRKGARQGGNTIYF. The CDR3 DNA reads TGTGCCAGCAGCCGGAAAGGAGCCCGACAGGGAGGAAACACCATATATTTT. The chain uses TRBV3-1 and TRBJ1-3, with TRBD1 identical over 7 bases. There are 17 residues in the CDR3. V lost 4 bases to trimming and J lost 4 bases; unmatched junction nucleotides: 13. CDR1 and CDR2 (germline): LGHDT, YNNKEL (reference sequence).

The chain recombines TRBV9 with TRBJ1-2; D gene ambiguous. This CDR3 is built from 12 residues. Per the germline V gene, CDR1 is SGDLS and CDR2 is YYNGEE. V lost 3 bases and J lost 7, with 10 bases in between. The CDR3 loop is CASSALSSGYTF. CDR3 DNA sequence: TGTGCCAGCAGCGCATTGAGTAGTGGCTACACCTTC.

The table lists this clonotype with a few counts. This chain uses TRBV20-1 with TRBJ2-1; 9 bases are shared with TRBD1. From germline, CDR1 is DFQATT and CDR2 SNEGSKA (reference sequence). Trimming cost V 1 base and J 3 bases; bases outside gene matches: 4. The CDR3 covers 15 residues. The CDR3 loop reads CSARGDRAGYNEQFF. The CDR3 DNA sequence: TGCAGTGCTAGAGGGGACAGGGCCGGCTACAATGAGCAGTTCTTC.

The V call is TRBV3-1, the J call TRBJ2-7; no firm D call. Germline V lookup: CDR1 LGHDT, CDR2 YNNKEL (reference sequence). The CDR3 spans 15 residues. Trimming pared 1 base from V and 0 bases from J, leaving 10 bases between. The CDR3 region is CASSQGPASSYEQYF. CDR3 nucleotides: TGTGCCAGCAGCCAAGGACCGGCCAGCTCCTACGAGCAGTACTTC.

This clonotype was observed a handful of times. J is TRBJ1-1 and V is TRBV20-1; D remains ambiguous. The V and J ends lost 1 base and 1 base respectively, with 13 bases between them. The CDR3 is made up of 15 amino acids. Germline V CDR1 and CDR2: DFQATT, SNEGSKA (reference sequence). The CDR3 is CSARGAEPSNTEAFF. CDR3 sequence (DNA): TGCAGTGCTAGAGGGGCAGAACCTTCGAACACTGAAGCTTTCTTT.

The chain has TRBV4-1 and TRBJ2-2; 11 bases align to TRBD1. Per the germline V gene, CDR1 is MGHRA and CDR2 is YSYEKL. V gave up 0 bases and J gave up 6 bases; unmatched junction bases: 6. CDR3 length: 17 amino acids. This chain's CDR3 is CASSQDPGTGGAGELFF. The CDR3, as DNA: TGCGCCAGCAGCCAAGACCCCGGGACAGGGGGGGCCGGGGAGCTGTTTTTT.

This clonotype appeared a few times. V usage is TRBV4-3 and J usage is TRBJ2-5; D remains ambiguous. The CDR3 loop spans 14 amino acids. The germline V gene encodes CDR1 LGHNA and CDR2 YSLEER. V was shortened by 1 base and J by 5 bases, with 11 bases between the two germline ends. The CDR3 here is CASSQVGLDETQYF. In DNA, the CDR3 is TGCGCCAGCAGCCAAGTGGGATTGGATGAGACCCAGTACTTC.

The chain recombines TRBV9 with TRBJ2-1; 10 nucleotides line up with TRBD2. The CDR3 consists of 18 residues. Germline CDR1 reads SGDLS; CDR2 reads YYNGEE. With V trimmed by 0 bases and J by 0 bases, 6 bases remained unmatched. The DNA for the CDR3 is TGTGCCAGCAGCGTAGCACTAGCGGGACGTAGCTCCTACAATGAGCAGTTCTTC. It translates to CASSVALAGRSSYNEQFF.

The sample holds a few counts of this clonotype. J is TRBJ2-3 and V is TRBV25-1; tentative D call: TRBD1 (6 bases). The CDR3 totals 13 residues. CDR1 is MGHDK, CDR2 SYGVNS, per germline. With 7 bases removed from V and 5 bases from J, the gap between germline ends came to 13 bases. The DNA for the CDR3 is TGTGCCAGCACTCAGGGGCGCGGAGATACGCAGTATTTT. Protein sequence: CASTQGRGDTQYF. The complete variable domain, with remaining parts taken from reference TRBV25-1 and TRBJ2-3, reads EADIYQTPRYLVIGTGKKITLECSQTMGHDKMYWYQQDPGMELHLIHYSYGVNSTEKGDLSSESTVSRIRTEHFPLTLESARPSHTSQYLCASTQGRGDTQYFGPGTRLTVL.

The gene calls are TRBV5-1 and TRBJ2-7, with D hard to call. This CDR3 is 12 amino acids long. Per germline, CDR1 SGHRS and CDR2 YFSETQ. V shed 2 bases and J shed 7 bases, with 10 bases lying between them. The CDR3 DNA reads as TGCGCCAGCAGCTTTAGAGTTGGGGAGCAGTACTTC. Its translation is CASSFRVGEQYF. Complete variable domain (other parts from reference TRBV5-1 and TRBJ2-7): KAGVTQTPRYLIKTRGQQVTLSCSPISGHRSVSWYQQTPGQGLQFLFEYFSETQRNKGNFPGRFSGRQFSNSRSEMNVSTLELGDSALYLCASSFRVGEQYFGPGTRLTVT.

This clonotype occurred a few times. The gene calls are TRBV3-1 and TRBJ1-4; D not certain. This CDR3 comprises 14 residues. Germline assignment: CDR1 LGHDT and CDR2 YNNKEL (reference sequence). V dropped 0 bases and J dropped 6 bases, with 8 bases sitting between them. CDR3 bases: TGTGCCAGCAGCCAAGAATCGCCATATGAAAAACTGTTTTTT. It is translated as CASSQESPYEKLFF. The full variable domain, rest sourced from reference TRBV3-1 and TRBJ1-4, is DTAVSQTPKYLVTQMGNDKSIKCEQNLGHDTMYWYKQDSKKFLKIMFSYNNKELIINETVPNRFSPKSPDKAHLNLHINSLELGDSAVYFCASSQESPYEKLFFGSGTQLSVL.

This chain connects TRBV20-1 to TRBJ2-3, with a tentative D call TRBD2 (5 bases). This CDR3 is 14 amino acids long. Germline V CDR1 and CDR2: DFQATT, SNEGSKA (reference sequence). Deletions cut 1 base from V and 5 bases from J, with 13 bases between. The CDR3 spells CSARGQRILDTQYF. Written as DNA, the CDR3 is TGCAGTGCTAGAGGGCAGCGGATTTTAGATACGCAGTATTTT.